This T cell receptor (beta chain) stems from a study of T-cell reconstitution after alpha-beta-depleted transplantation in children. Study results and limitations: For some patients, TCRbeta diversity was high at day 60 because of recipient T cells and thymic progenitors that survived. Alpha-beta T cells about two months after transplant reportedly derived from several hundred expanded graft clones.

This clonotype was observed many times. Its specificity is not known. V dropped 1 base and J dropped 10; count of bases not matched to a gene: 10. The CDR3 is 15 amino acids. The V gene's germline CDR1 is DFQATT and CDR2 SNEGSKA (reference sequence). This sample's TCRbeta library carried unique molecular identifier barcodes. TCRdb re-called the PCR reads with MiXCR, one entry per CDR3 protein. The sample yields hundreds of thousands of distinct CDR3 sequences, about an eighth seen once. Here the sequenced sample was PBMCs, taken before TCRalphabeta/CD19-depleted stem cell transplant. The source is a girl aged 2 to 10 with congenital amegakaryocytic thrombocytopenia, due to receive a stem cell transplant. V gene TRBV20-1 combines with J gene TRBJ1-6, with TRBD1 matching over 7 bases. CDR3 protein: CSARGDSSPGSPLHF. DNA of the CDR3: TGCAGTGCTAGAGGGGACAGTTCCCCGGGATCACCCCTCCACTTT.